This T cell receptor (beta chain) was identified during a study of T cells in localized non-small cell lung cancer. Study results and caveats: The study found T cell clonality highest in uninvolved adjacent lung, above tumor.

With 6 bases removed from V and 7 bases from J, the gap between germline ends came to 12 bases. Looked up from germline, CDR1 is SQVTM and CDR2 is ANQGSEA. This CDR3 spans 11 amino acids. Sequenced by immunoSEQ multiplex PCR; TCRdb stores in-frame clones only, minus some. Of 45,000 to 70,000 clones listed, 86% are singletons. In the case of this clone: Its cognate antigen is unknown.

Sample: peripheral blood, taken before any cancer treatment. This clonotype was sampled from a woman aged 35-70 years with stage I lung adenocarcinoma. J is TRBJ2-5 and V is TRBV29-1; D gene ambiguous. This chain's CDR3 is CSVLPTATQYF. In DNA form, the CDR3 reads TGCAGCGTCCTACCGACTGCGACCCAGTACTTC.